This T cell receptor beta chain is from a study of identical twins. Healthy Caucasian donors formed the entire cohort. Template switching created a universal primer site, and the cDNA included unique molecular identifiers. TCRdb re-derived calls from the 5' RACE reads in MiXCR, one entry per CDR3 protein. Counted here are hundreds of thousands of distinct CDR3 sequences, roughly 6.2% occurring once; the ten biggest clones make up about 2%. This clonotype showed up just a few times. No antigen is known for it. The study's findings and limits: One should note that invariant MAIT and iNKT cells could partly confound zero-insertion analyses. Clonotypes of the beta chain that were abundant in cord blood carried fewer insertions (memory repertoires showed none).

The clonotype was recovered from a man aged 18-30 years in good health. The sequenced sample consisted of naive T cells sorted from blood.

CDR3 sequence: CASSPKGPDTQYF. The CDR3 coding sequence is TGTGCCAGCAGTCCAAAAGGGCCAGATACGCAGTATTTT. This chain joins TRBV7-9 and TRBJ2-3; D is unclear. The ends were cut back, 6 bases at V and 4 bases at J, with 11 bases in the middle. The CDR3 covers 13 residues. Germline CDR1 reads SEHNR; CDR2 reads FQNEAQ (reference sequence). The full variable domain, completed using reference TRBV7-9 and TRBJ2-3, is DTGVSQNPRHKITKRGQNVTFRCDPISEHNRLYWYRQTLGQGPEFLTYFQNEAQLEKSRLLSDRFSAERPKGSFSTLEIQRTEQGDSAMYLCASSPKGPDTQYFGPGTRLTVL.